A selection of T cell receptor beta chains follows, all from one sample in a study of shared clonotypes between healthy human individuals. Assay: immunoSEQ multiplex PCR; the TCRdb copy retains only in-frame clones and omits some. The table shows hundreds of thousands of clones, with about 98% occurring only once. The sample comprised naive CD8+ T cells sorted from blood. The receptor set was obtained from a man aged 30 to 39 in good health. Both conserved end residues are part of each CDR3. A D gene is named only where the DNA matches it firmly. Size values are once, few and many counts, or a class for expanded clones, and some rows have none.

D gene: TRBD2; clone size: once; V gene: TRBV9; J gene: TRBJ2-3; CDR3 DNA: TGTGCCAGGAATCGTAGCGGGACCTCCACAGATACGCAGTATTTT; CDR3 protein: CARNRSGTSTDTQYF
D gene: NA; clone size: NA; V gene: TRBV19; J gene: TRBJ2-1; CDR3 DNA: TGTGCCAGTAAGGGGGACAACTGGTACAATGAGCAGTTCTTC; CDR3 protein: CASKGDNWYNEQFF
D gene: NA; clone size: NA; V gene: TRBV7-2; J gene: TRBJ2-1; CDR3 DNA: TGTGCCAGCAGCTTAGCGGCTGGAGGCCCCTACAATGAGCAGTTCTTC; CDR3 protein: CASSLAAGGPYNEQFF
D gene: NA; clone size: NA; V gene: TRBV20-1; J gene: TRBJ2-3; CDR3 DNA: TGCAGTGCTAGATCCCCCGGTACGCAGTATTTT; CDR3 protein: CSARSPGTQYF
D gene: TRBD2; clone size: NA; V gene: TRBV2; J gene: TRBJ2-1; CDR3 DNA: TGTGCCAGCAGTGAAATGGCTAGCGGGAGGAGCGATGAGCAGTTCTTC; CDR3 protein: CASSEMASGRSDEQFF
D gene: NA; clone size: NA; V gene: TRBV19; J gene: TRBJ1-1; CDR3 DNA: TGTGCCAGTAGTGCGGCGGGCAAGTGGGACACTGAAGCTTTCTTT; CDR3 protein: CASSAAGKWDTEAFF
D gene: TRBD1; clone size: NA; V gene: TRBV5-6; J gene: TRBJ2-7; CDR3 DNA: TGTGCCAGTTCCAGCCCCCCCGGGACAGGCCTTTACGAGCAGTACTTC; CDR3 protein: CASSSPPGTGLYEQYF
D gene: NA; clone size: NA; V gene: TRBV27; J gene: TRBJ2-3; CDR3 DNA: TGTGCCAGCAGTTCCTTGGACATTCAAGCAGATACGCAGTATTTT; CDR3 protein: CASSSLDIQADTQYF
D gene: NA; clone size: NA; V gene: TRBV27; J gene: TRBJ2-1; CDR3 DNA: TGTGCCAGCAGTTCGTACTCCTACAATGAGCAGTTCTTC; CDR3 protein: CASSSYSYNEQFF
D gene: NA; clone size: NA; V gene: TRBV25-1; J gene: TRBJ2-7; CDR3 DNA: TGTGCCAGCAGTGCCCGTCTATCCCCTTACGAGCAGTACTTC; CDR3 protein: CASSARLSPYEQYF
D gene: TRBD1; clone size: NA; V gene: TRBV11-2; J gene: TRBJ2-7; CDR3 DNA: TGTGCCAGCAGCTCCCCGGGACAGGGGATCTCCTACGAGCAGTACTTC; CDR3 protein: CASSSPGQGISYEQYF
D gene: NA; clone size: NA; V gene: TRBV7-9; J gene: TRBJ2-2; CDR3 DNA: TGTGCCAGCAGCTTGGGCCTCCGCACCGGGGAGCTGTTTTTT; CDR3 protein: CASSLGLRTGELFF
D gene: TRBD1; clone size: NA; V gene: TRBV27; J gene: TRBJ2-5; CDR3 DNA: TGTGCCAGCAGTCTGGGACAGGGTAGAACCCAGTACTTC; CDR3 protein: CASSLGQGRTQYF
D gene: TRBD1; clone size: once; V gene: TRBV5-4; J gene: TRBJ1-2; CDR3 DNA: TGTGCCAGCAGCTTCGGACAGGGAGATGGCTACACCTTC; CDR3 protein: CASSFGQGDGYTF
D gene: TRBD2; clone size: NA; V gene: TRBV14; J gene: TRBJ2-3; CDR3 DNA: TGTGCCAGCAGCCATCCCGCAGCGGGACCCAGGGATACGCAGTATTTT; CDR3 protein: CASSHPAAGPRDTQYF
D gene: NA; clone size: NA; V gene: TRBV7-9; J gene: TRBJ2-7; CDR3 DNA: TGTGCCAGCAGCTTTAACCAGGACGCATACACTTCCTACGAGCAGTACTTC; CDR3 protein: CASSFNQDAYTSYEQYF
D gene: NA; clone size: few; V gene: TRBV7-6; J gene: TRBJ1-1; CDR3 DNA: TGTGCCAGCAGCTTAGGCAATGGGGCTGAAGCTTTCTTT; CDR3 protein: CASSLGNGAEAFF
D gene: NA; clone size: NA; V gene: TRBV30; J gene: TRBJ1-2; CDR3 DNA: TGTGCCTGGAGCATACAAGTTCCGGGACGCAACGAATATGGCTACACCTTC; CDR3 protein: CAWSIQVPGRNEYGYTF
D gene: TRBD1; clone size: NA; V gene: TRBV29-1; J gene: TRBJ1-2; CDR3 DNA: TGCAGCGTGGAAACAGGGGTGGCTAACTATGGCTACACCTTC; CDR3 protein: CSVETGVANYGYTF
D gene: TRBD1; clone size: NA; V gene: TRBV10-2; J gene: TRBJ1-5; CDR3 DNA: TGCGCCAGCAGAGCCGGTGAGGGGGCACATCAGCCCCAGCATTTT; CDR3 protein: CASRAGEGAHQPQHF
D gene: NA; clone size: NA; V gene: TRBV5-1; J gene: TRBJ2-5; CDR3 DNA: TGCGCCAGCAGCTTGTGGTACAGACAAGAGACCCAGTACTTC; CDR3 protein: CASSLWYRQETQYF
D gene: NA; clone size: NA; V gene: TRBV11-2; J gene: TRBJ1-5; CDR3 DNA: TGTGCCAGCAGCTTAGGTCAGGGAAGCAATCAGCCCCAGCATTTT; CDR3 protein: CASSLGQGSNQPQHF
D gene: NA; clone size: NA; V gene: TRBV27; J gene: TRBJ2-5; CDR3 DNA: TGTGCCAGCAGTTCTAACATCTACCAAGAGACCCAGTACTTC; CDR3 protein: CASSSNIYQETQYF
D gene: NA; clone size: NA; V gene: TRBV11-2; J gene: TRBJ2-2; CDR3 DNA: TGTGCCAGCAGCTTAATAGGGTTCACCGGGGAGCTGTTTTTT; CDR3 protein: CASSLIGFTGELFF
D gene: NA; clone size: NA; V gene: TRBV5-1; J gene: TRBJ2-1; CDR3 DNA: TGCGCCAGCAGCTTGGGACTGGGGACCGCCGGCAATGAGCAGTTCTTC; CDR3 protein: CASSLGLGTAGNEQFF
D gene: NA; clone size: once; V gene: TRBV5-1; J gene: TRBJ2-5; CDR3 DNA: TGCGCCAGCAGCTTGACAGGGAAGAGGGAGACCCAGTACTTC; CDR3 protein: CASSLTGKRETQYF
D gene: NA; clone size: NA; V gene: TRBV15; J gene: TRBJ2-1; CDR3 DNA: TGTGCCACCAGCAGAGATGACAAGTCTCGTGAGCAGTTCTTC; CDR3 protein: CATSRDDKSREQFF
D gene: TRBD1; clone size: once; V gene: TRBV29-1; J gene: TRBJ2-7; CDR3 DNA: TGCAGCGTTTTCGGAGGGACAGGGACTGCCGAGCAGTACTTC; CDR3 protein: CSVFGGTGTAEQYF
D gene: TRBD1; clone size: NA; V gene: TRBV5-6; J gene: TRBJ2-7; CDR3 DNA: TGTGCCAGCAGCTTACAGGGGGCCTACGAGCAGTACTTC; CDR3 protein: CASSLQGAYEQYF